The 8 T cell receptor beta chains below come from one sample, sequenced in a study of shared clonotypes between healthy human individuals. Generated by immunoSEQ multiplex PCR, the TCRdb table keeps only in-frame clones and is missing some. The sample records roughly 1,000,000 clones, 75% to 80% being singletons. Sequenced sample: memory CD4+ T cells from PBMCs. The subset denotes: CD45RA-negative fraction. The receptor set was obtained from a man aged 18 to 30 in good health. Some clones in this sample may be carry-over from other donors' samples.

CDR3 in DNA: TGTGCCAGCAGCTTAGTCGGACCGGAAAACATTCAGTACTTC. It codes for CASSLVGPENIQYF. This chain connects TRBV5-6 to TRBJ2-4; no definite D call. Germline V gene data show CDR1 as SGHDT and CDR2 as YYEEEE. V was pared by 2 bases and J by 5 bases, with 11 bases between. This CDR3 spans 14 amino acids. The complete variable domain, with remaining parts taken from reference TRBV5-6 and TRBJ2-4, reads DAGVTQSPTHLIKTRGQQVTLRCSPKSGHDTVSWYQQALGQGPQFIFQYYEEEERQRGNFPDRFSGHQFPNYSSELNVNALLLGDSALYLCASSLVGPENIQYFGAGTRLSVL.

This sequence joins TRBV5-4 and TRBJ2-3; TRBD2 agrees at 10 bases. The CDR3 sequence is 15 residues long. Germline CDR1 SGHNT, CDR2 YYREEE (reference sequence). Trimming cost V 4 bases and J 3 bases; bases outside gene matches: 5. Here the CDR3 reads CASSRASGRTDTQYF. Written as DNA, the CDR3 is TGTGCCAGCAGCCGGGCTAGCGGGAGAACAGATACGCAGTATTTT.

Written as DNA, the CDR3 is TGTGCCAGCAGGTATTCGAGCCTAGCCGGGGAGCTGTTTTTT. Protein product: CASRYSSLAGELFF. The chain is built from TRBV6-1 and TRBJ2-2; D ambiguous. CDR1 is MNHNS, CDR2 SASEGT, per germline. The V and J ends lost 6 bases and 6 bases respectively, with 14 bases between them. This CDR3 contains 14 residues.

The sample holds a few counts of this clone. The rearrangement links TRBV29-1 to TRBJ1-1, with D unclear. CDR1 is SQVTM and CDR2 is ANQGSEA in the germline V gene. V lost 4 bases, J lost 7 bases, and 7 bases lay in between. This CDR3 contains 10 residues. The DNA of the CDR3 is TGCAGCGTTGTGCGGATTGAAGCTTTCTTT. It translates to CSVVRIEAFF.

This clone was picked up one time. The chain recombines TRBV18 with TRBJ2-7; maybe TRBD1 (6 bases). Germline V lookup: CDR1 KGHSH, CDR2 LQKENI. The CDR3 is 16 amino acids. V lost 3 bases and J 0 bases, leaving 15 bases between the germline ends. The CDR3 region has the DNA TGTGCCAGCTCACCGGCGGCCAGGGGAGCCTCCTACGAGCAGTACTTC. Translated: CASSPAARGASYEQYF.

The rearrangement uses TRBV18 and TRBJ1-2, with D tentatively TRBD1 (5 bases). Germline CDR1 KGHSH, CDR2 LQKENI. This CDR3 has 16 amino acids. The ends were cut back, 2 bases at V and 4 bases at J, with 17 bases in the middle. The CDR3 DNA follows: TGTGCCAGCTCACCAGGAGGGCAGGGATTTTCCTATGGCTACACCTTC. As protein: CASSPGGQGFSYGYTF.

As regards this clone: This sample also contains other DNA sequences that code for the same CDR3. The chain recombines TRBV28 with TRBJ2-5, with a possible D match to TRBD1 (6 bases). This CDR3 spans 13 amino acids. V dropped 5 bases and J dropped 3 bases, with 10 bases sitting between them. Germline CDR1 is MDHEN and CDR2 is SYDVKM. The CDR3 sequence: CASSPGTKETQYF. CDR3 nucleotides: TGTGCCAGCAGTCCCGGGACAAAAGAGACCCAGTACTTC.

Points on this clone: Within the sample, other DNA sequences also encode this same CDR3. The CDR3 loop is CASSYGLAGEQYF. DNA of the CDR3: TGTGCCAGCAGTTACGGACTAGCTGGGGAGCAGTACTTC. The chain carries TRBV6-6 and TRBJ2-7, with 8 bases fitting TRBD2. Germline V lookup: CDR1 MNHNY, CDR2 SVGAGI (reference sequence). The CDR3 loop spans 13 amino acids. The trim removed 2 bases at V and 7 bases at J, leaving 4 bases unmatched.